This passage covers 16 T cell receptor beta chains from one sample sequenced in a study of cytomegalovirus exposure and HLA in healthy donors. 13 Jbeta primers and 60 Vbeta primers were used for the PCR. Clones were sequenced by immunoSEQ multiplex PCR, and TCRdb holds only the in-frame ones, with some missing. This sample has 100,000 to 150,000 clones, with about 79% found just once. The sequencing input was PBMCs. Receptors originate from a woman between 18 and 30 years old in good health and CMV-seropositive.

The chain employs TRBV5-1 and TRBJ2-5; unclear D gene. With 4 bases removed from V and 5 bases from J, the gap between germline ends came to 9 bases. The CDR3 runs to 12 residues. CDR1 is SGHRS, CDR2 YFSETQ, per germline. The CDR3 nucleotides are TGCGCCAGCAGCCGTGACGGGGAGACCCAGTACTTC. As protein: CASSRDGETQYF.

In DNA, the CDR3 is TGCAGCGTCTTACAGGGGGCTCGGCAAGAGACCCAGTACTTC. Amino acid sequence: CSVLQGARQETQYF. The chain recombines TRBV29-1 with TRBJ2-5; TRBD1 agrees at 9 bases. CDR1 is SQVTM and CDR2 is ANQGSEA in the germline V gene. This CDR3 spans 14 amino acids. V shed 6 bases and J 2 bases; nucleotides not matched to a gene: 7.

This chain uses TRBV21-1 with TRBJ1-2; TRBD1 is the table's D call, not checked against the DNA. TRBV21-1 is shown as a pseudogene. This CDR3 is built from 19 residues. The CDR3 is CASPRRADGTGRMDYGYTF. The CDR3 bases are TGTGCCAGCCCCCGTAGGGCCGATGGGACAGGGAGAATGGACTATGGCTACACCTTC.

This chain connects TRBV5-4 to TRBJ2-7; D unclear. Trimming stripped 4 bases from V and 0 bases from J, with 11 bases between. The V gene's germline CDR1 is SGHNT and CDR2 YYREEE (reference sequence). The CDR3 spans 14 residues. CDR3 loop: CASSQTGGSYEQYF. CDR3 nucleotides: TGTGCCAGCAGCCAGACTGGCGGCTCCTACGAGCAGTACTTC. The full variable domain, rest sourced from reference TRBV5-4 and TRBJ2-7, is ETGVTQSPTHLIKTRGQQVTLRCSSQSGHNTVSWYQQALGQGPQFIFQYYREEENGRGNFPPRFSGLQFPNYSSELNVNALELDDSALYLCASSQTGGSYEQYFGPGTRLTVT.

This CDR3 is CASRPYPGGFDSPLHF. The CDR3 DNA is TGTGCCAGCAGACCGTATCCAGGGGGCTTCGATTCACCCCTCCACTTT. The V call is TRBV27, the J call TRBJ1-6; 8 positions match TRBD1. Germline CDR1 reads MNHEY; CDR2 reads SMNVEV (reference sequence). V gave up 6 bases and J gave up 8 bases; unmatched junction bases: 12. This CDR3 is 16 amino acids long.

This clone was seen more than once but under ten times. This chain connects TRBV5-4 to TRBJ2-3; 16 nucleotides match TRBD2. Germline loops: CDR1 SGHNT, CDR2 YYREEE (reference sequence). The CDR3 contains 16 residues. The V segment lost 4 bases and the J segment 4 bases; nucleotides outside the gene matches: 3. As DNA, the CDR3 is TGTGCCAGCAGCGGGACTAGCGGGGGGGGAGCAGATACGCAGTATTTT. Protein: CASSGTSGGGADTQYF.

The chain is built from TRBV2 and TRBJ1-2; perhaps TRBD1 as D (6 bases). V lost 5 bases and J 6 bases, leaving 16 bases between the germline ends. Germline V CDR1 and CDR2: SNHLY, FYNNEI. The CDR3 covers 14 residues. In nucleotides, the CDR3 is TGTGCCAGCAGTCTCGGGGGGGGCCGGAATGGCTACACCTTC. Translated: CASSLGGGRNGYTF.

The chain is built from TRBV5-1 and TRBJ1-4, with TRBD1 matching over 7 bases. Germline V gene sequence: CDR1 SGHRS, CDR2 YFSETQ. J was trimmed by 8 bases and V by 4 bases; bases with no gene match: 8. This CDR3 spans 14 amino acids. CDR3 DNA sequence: TGCGCCAGCAGCCCAGGACAGGAGGGAGAAAAACTGTTTTTT. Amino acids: CASSPGQEGEKLFF. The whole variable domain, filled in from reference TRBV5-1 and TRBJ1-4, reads KAGVTQTPRYLIKTRGQQVTLSCSPISGHRSVSWYQQTPGQGLQFLFEYFSETQRNKGNFPGRFSGRQFSNSRSEMNVSTLELGDSALYLCASSPGQEGEKLFFGSGTQLSVL.

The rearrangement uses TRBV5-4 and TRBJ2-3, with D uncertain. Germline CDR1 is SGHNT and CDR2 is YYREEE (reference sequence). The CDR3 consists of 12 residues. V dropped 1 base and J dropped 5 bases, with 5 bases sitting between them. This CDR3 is CASSLNKDTQYF. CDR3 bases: TGTGCCAGCAGCTTGAATAAAGATACGCAGTATTTT.

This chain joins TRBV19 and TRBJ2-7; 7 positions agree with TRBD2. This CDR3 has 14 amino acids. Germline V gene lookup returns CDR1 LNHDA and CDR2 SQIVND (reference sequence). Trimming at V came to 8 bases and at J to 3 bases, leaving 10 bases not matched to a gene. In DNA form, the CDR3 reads TGTGCCAGTCAAGAACGGGGGGTTAGCTACGAGCAGTACTTC. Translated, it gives CASQERGVSYEQYF.

The CDR3 sequence is CASTQGVNYGYTF. For the CDR3, the DNA is TGTGCCAGTACCCAGGGGGTTAACTATGGCTACACCTTC. The gene calls are TRBV19 and TRBJ1-2; TRBD1 agrees at 7 bases. Trimming cost V 7 bases and J 1 base; bases outside gene matches: 3. The CDR3 covers 13 residues. CDR1 and CDR2 from the germline V gene are LNHDA and SQIVND (reference sequence).

The CDR3 reads CASQSAGLSGNTIYF. The DNA for the CDR3 is TGTGCCAGCCAGTCAGCGGGTCTCTCTGGAAACACCATATATTTT. This chain joins TRBV6-6 and TRBJ1-3; D remains unclear. V lost 8 bases to trimming and J lost 0 bases, with 14 bases between them. Germline CDR1 is MNHNY and CDR2 is SVGAGI (reference sequence). This CDR3 contains 15 residues.

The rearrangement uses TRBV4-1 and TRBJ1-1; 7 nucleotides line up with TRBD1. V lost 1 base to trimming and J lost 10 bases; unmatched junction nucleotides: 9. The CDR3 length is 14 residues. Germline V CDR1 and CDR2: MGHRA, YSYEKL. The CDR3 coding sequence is TGCGCCAGCAGCCAAGCCACAGGGGAAAGTGCAGCTTTCTTT. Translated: CASSQATGESAAFF.

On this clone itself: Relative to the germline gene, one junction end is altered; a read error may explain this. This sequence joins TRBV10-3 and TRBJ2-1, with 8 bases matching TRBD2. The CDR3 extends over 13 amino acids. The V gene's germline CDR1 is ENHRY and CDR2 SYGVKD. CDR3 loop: CAVSSGAYNEQFF. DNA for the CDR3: TGTGCCGTCAGTAGCGGGGCATACAATGAGCAGTTCTTC.

The chain's CDR3 is CATSGGGGANEQFF. CDR3 nucleotide sequence: TGTGCCACCTCAGGGGGCGGGGGGGCCAATGAGCAGTTCTTC. The chain couples TRBV7-3 to TRBJ2-1; D is possibly TRBD2 (9 bases). The CDR3 loop spans 14 amino acids. In germline, CDR1 is SGHTA, CDR2 FQGTGA. V was cut by 10 bases and J by 6 bases, with 19 bases left in between. The whole variable domain, filled in from reference TRBV7-3 and TRBJ2-1, reads GAGVSQTPSNKVTEKGKYVELRCDPISGHTALYWYRQSLGQGPEFLIYFQGTGAADDSGLPNDRFFAVRPEGSVSTLKIQRTERGDSAVYLCATSGGGGANEQFFGPGTRLTVL.

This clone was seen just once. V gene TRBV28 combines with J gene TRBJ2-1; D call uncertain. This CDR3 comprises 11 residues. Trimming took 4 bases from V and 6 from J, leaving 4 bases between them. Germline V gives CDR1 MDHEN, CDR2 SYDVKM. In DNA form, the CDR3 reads TGTGCCAGCAGTTGGGCCAATGAGCAGTTCTTC. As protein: CASSWANEQFF.